The rows below give T cell receptor beta chains drawn from one sample of a study of blood T cell repertoires in COVID-19. The method was immunoSEQ multiplex PCR; TCRdb's version includes in-frame clones alone and lacks a portion of them. Among about 280,000 clones listed, 87% were seen once. The sequencing input was PBMCs or T cells enriched from blood (not recorded which). These receptor sequences come from a middle-aged woman who had recovered from COVID-19. Both conserved end residues are part of each CDR3.

CDR3 protein,J gene,V gene
CASSTKGTSGRNEQFF,TRBJ2-1,TRBV9
CASNGGRANTGELFF,TRBJ2-2,TRBV5-1
CASSLSSGRMSTQFF,TRBJ2-1,TRBV28
CASSLIAGVLNEQFF,TRBJ2-1,TRBV7-3
CAIQGAGGSPLHF,TRBJ1-6,TRBV10-3
CATGPQGFNYGYTF,TRBJ1-2,TRBV15
CASGTGGGGYTF,TRBJ1-2,TRBV5-1
CASSPRFGELFF,TRBJ2-2,TRBV28
CASSAGVSDTQYF,TRBJ2-3,TRBV18
CASSYTGVNYEQYF,TRBJ2-7,TRBV10-2